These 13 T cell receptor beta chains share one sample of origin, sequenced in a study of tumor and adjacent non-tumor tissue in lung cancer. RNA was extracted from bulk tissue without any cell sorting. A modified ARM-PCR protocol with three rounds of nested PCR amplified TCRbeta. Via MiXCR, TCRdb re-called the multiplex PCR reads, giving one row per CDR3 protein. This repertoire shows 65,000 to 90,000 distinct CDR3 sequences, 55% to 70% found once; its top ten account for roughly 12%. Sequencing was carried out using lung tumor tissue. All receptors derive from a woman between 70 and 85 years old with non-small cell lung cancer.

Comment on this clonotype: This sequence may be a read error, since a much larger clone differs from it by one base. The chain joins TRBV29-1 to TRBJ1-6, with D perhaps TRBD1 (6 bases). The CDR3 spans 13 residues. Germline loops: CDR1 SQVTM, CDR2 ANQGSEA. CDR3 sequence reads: CSVGTTYNSPLSF. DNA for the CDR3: TGCAGTGTGGGGACAACCTATAATTCACCCCTCAGCTTT.

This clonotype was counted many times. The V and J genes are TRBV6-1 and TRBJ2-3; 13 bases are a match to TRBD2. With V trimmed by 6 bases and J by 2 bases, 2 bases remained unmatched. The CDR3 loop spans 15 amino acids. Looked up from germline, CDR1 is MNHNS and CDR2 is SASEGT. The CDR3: CASRGLAGLTDTQYF. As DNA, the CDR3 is TGTGCCAGCAGGGGACTAGCGGGACTCACAGATACGCAGTATTTT.

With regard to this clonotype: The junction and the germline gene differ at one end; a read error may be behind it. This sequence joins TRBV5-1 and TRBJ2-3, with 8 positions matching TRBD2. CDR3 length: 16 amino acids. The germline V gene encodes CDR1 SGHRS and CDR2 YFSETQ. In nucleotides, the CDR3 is TGCGCCAGTAGCTCTCTTCCTAGCGGGTCGGCAGATACGCAGTATTTT. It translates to CASSSLPSGSADTQYF. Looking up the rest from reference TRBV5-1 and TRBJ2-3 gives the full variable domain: KAGVTQTPRYLIKTRGQQVTLSCSPISGHRSVSWYQQTPGQGLQFLFEYFSETQRNKGNFPGRFSGRQFSNSRSEMNVSTLELGDSALYLCASSSLPSGSADTQYFGPGTRLTVL.

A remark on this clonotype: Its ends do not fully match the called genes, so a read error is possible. The CDR3 loop is CASSQEVVSGDTDTRYF. Written as DNA, the CDR3 is TGCGCCAGCAGCCAAGAGGTGGTTAGCGGAGACACAGATACGCGGTATTTT. This chain uses TRBV4-1 with TRBJ2-3; the D gene is possibly TRBD2 (6 bases). The germline V gene has CDR1 MGHRA and CDR2 YSYEKL. CDR3 length: 17 residues.

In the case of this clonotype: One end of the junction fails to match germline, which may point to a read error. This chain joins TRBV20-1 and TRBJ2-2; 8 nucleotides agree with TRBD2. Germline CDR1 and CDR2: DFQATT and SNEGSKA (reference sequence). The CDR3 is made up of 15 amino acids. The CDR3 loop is CSTTRAGEETGELFF. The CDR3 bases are TGTAGTACTACAAGAGCGGGAGAGGAAACCGGGGAGCTGTTTTTT.

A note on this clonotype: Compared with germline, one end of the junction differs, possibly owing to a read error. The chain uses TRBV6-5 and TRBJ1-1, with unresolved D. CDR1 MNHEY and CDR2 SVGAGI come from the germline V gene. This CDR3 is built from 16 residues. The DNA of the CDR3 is TGTGCCAGCTGTTACTCCGTCGGGGATTTTAGGGCTGAAGCTTTCTTT. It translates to CASCYSVGDFRAEAFF.

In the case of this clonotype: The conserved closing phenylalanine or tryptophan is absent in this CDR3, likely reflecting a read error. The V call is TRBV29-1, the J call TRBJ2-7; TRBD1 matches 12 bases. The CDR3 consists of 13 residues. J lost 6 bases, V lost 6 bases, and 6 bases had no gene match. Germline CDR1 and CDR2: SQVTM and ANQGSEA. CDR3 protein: CSVRDRGLGEQYL. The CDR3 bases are TGCAGCGTGAGGGACAGGGGGCTCGGCGAGCAGTACTTA.

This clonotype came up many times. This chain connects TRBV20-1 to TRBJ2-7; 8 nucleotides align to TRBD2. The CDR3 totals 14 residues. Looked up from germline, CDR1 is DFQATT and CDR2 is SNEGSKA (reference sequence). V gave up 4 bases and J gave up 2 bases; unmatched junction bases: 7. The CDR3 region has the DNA TGCAGTGCTACCCCAGCGGGAGCTCCCTACGAGCAGTACTTC. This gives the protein CSATPAGAPYEQYF.

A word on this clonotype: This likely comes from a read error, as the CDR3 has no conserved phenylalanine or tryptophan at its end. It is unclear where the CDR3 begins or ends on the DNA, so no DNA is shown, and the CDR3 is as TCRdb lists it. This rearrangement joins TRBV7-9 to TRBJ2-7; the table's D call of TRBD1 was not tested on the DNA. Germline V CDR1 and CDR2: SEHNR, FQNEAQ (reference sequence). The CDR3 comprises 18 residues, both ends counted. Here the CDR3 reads CASRNVAGQEAISYEHYL.

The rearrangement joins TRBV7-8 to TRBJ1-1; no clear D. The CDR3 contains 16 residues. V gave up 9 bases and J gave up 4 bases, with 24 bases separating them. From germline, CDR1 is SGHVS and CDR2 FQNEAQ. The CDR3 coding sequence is TGTGCCAGGAGTCCGACCGGGATGCTTTTTGGCACTGAAGCTTTCTTT. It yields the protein CARSPTGMLFGTEAFF.

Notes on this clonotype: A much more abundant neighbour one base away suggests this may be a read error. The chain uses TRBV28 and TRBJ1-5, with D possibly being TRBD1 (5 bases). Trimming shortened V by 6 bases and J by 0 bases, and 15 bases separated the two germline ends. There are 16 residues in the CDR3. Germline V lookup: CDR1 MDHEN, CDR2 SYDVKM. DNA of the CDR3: TGTGCCAGCAGACTATCTACAGGTTATAGCAATCAGCCCCAGCATTTT. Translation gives CASRLSTGYSNQPQHF.

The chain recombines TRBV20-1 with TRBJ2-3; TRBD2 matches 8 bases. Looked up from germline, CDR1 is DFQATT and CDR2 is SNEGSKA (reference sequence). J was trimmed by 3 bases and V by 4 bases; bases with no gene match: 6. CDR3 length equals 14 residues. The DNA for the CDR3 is TGCAGTGCTAACAGAGCGGGGGCGACAGATACGCAGTATTTT. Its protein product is CSANRAGATDTQYF.

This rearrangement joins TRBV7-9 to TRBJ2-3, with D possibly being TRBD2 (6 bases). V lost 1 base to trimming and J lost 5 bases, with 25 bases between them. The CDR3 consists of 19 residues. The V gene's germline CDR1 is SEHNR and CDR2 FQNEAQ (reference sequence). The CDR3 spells CASSLGFRDSPHTLDTQYF. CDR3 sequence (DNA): TGTGCCAGCAGCTTAGGGTTCCGGGACTCCCCGCACACACTAGATACGCAGTATTTT.